This is a list of T cell receptor beta chains from one sample in a study of blood T cell repertoires in COVID-19. Method: immunoSEQ multiplex PCR; TCRdb's copy keeps in-frame clones and lacks some. The sample contains 150,000 to 200,000 clones, about nine tenths of which appear only once. Sequences were obtained from peripheral blood. The receptors come from an older woman with COVID-19, enrolled during active disease. The CDR3 runs from the conserved cysteine through the conserved F or W. D genes are given only for firm matches. Size tells how often a clone was seen (once, few, many) or the class of an expanded clone, and some rows leave it out.

v_gene: TRBV6-2/TRBV6-3
j_gene: TRBJ1-5
d_gene: .
abundance: .
CDR3aa: CASSKPSDSNQPQHF
CDR3nt: TGTGCCAGCAGTAAGCCCAGCGATAGCAATCAGCCCCAGCATTTT

v_gene: TRBV7-2
j_gene: TRBJ2-5
d_gene: .
abundance: .
CDR3aa: CASTPSETQYF
CDR3nt: TGTGCCAGCACCCCTTCGGAGACCCAGTACTTC

v_gene: TRBV19
j_gene: TRBJ1-3
d_gene: .
abundance: .
CDR3aa: CASSRGAGNTIYF
CDR3nt: TGTGCCAGTAGTCGGGGTGCTGGAAACACCATATATTTT

v_gene: TRBV7-9
j_gene: TRBJ2-1
d_gene: .
abundance: .
CDR3aa: CASSPTGPGNNEQFF
CDR3nt: TGTGCCAGCAGCCCGACGGGCCCAGGGAACAATGAGCAGTTCTTC

v_gene: TRBV24-1
j_gene: TRBJ2-1
d_gene: TRBD1
abundance: .
CDR3aa: CATSDIRQGAISGAERDEQFF
CDR3nt: TGTGCCACCAGTGACATTCGACAGGGGGCGATTTCGGGGGCAGAACGGGATGAGCAGTTCTTC

v_gene: TRBV19
j_gene: TRBJ2-5
d_gene: TRBD1
abundance: .
CDR3aa: CASSIGDRGTETQYF
CDR3nt: TGTGCCAGTAGTATCGGGGACAGGGGGACAGAGACCCAGTACTTC

v_gene: TRBV6-6
j_gene: TRBJ2-1
d_gene: TRBD2
abundance: .
CDR3aa: CASSSGRYNEQFF
CDR3nt: TGTGCCAGCTCTAGCGGGAGATACAATGAGCAGTTCTTC

v_gene: TRBV5-1
j_gene: TRBJ1-2
d_gene: .
abundance: .
CDR3aa: CASSTVGGGEGYTF
CDR3nt: TGCGCCAGCAGCACCGTCGGGGGGGGCGAGGGCTACACCTTC

v_gene: TRBV7-9
j_gene: TRBJ2-7
d_gene: .
abundance: .
CDR3aa: CASSLSAASSYEQYF
CDR3nt: TGTGCCAGCAGCTTAAGCGCAGCCTCCTCCTACGAGCAGTACTTC

v_gene: TRBV2
j_gene: TRBJ1-2
d_gene: TRBD1
abundance: .
CDR3aa: CASRDQGVYGYTF
CDR3nt: TGTGCCAGCAGAGACCAGGGGGTCTATGGCTACACCTTC

v_gene: TRBV19
j_gene: TRBJ1-1
d_gene: TRBD1
abundance: .
CDR3aa: CASSVTGRPTEAFF
CDR3nt: TGTGCCAGTAGTGTGACAGGGAGGCCAACTGAAGCTTTCTTT

v_gene: TRBV5-5
j_gene: TRBJ1-1
d_gene: .
abundance: .
CDR3aa: CASSGTEAFF
CDR3nt: TGTGCCAGCAGCGGGACAGAAGCTTTCTTT

v_gene: TRBV7-6
j_gene: TRBJ2-7
d_gene: TRBD1
abundance: .
CDR3aa: CASSLYRDREDEQYF
CDR3nt: TGTGCCAGCAGCTTGTACCGGGACAGGGAAGACGAGCAGTACTTC

v_gene: TRBV7-2
j_gene: TRBJ2-3
d_gene: .
abundance: .
CDR3aa: CASSSRGGAADTQYF
CDR3nt: TGTGCCAGCAGCTCCAGAGGCGGGGCGGCAGATACGCAGTATTTT

v_gene: TRBV30
j_gene: TRBJ2-7
d_gene: TRBD2
abundance: .
CDR3aa: CAWNSPGLAGAYEQYF
CDR3nt: TGTGCCTGGAACTCTCCGGGGCTAGCGGGAGCCTACGAGCAGTACTTC

v_gene: TRBV5-1
j_gene: TRBJ2-1
d_gene: .
abundance: .
CDR3aa: CASSLGGSRNEQFF
CDR3nt: TGCGCCAGCAGCTTGGGAGGGAGCAGGAATGAGCAGTTCTTC

v_gene: TRBV11-3
j_gene: TRBJ1-3
d_gene: .
abundance: once
CDR3aa: CASSLAPGTGNTIYF
CDR3nt: TGTGCCAGCAGCTTAGCCCCAGGGACTGGAAACACCATATATTTT

v_gene: TRBV30
j_gene: TRBJ2-4
d_gene: TRBD2
abundance: .
CDR3aa: CAWSVRAGLAKNIQYF
CDR3nt: TGTGCCTGGAGTGTTCGAGCGGGACTAGCCAAAAACATTCAGTACTTC

v_gene: TRBV29-1
j_gene: TRBJ2-3
d_gene: .
abundance: .
CDR3aa: CSVEHTDTQYF
CDR3nt: TGCAGCGTTGAACATACAGATACGCAGTATTTT

v_gene: TRBV28
j_gene: TRBJ1-2
d_gene: .
abundance: .
CDR3aa: CASSFSLNYGYTF
CDR3nt: TGTGCCAGCAGTTTTAGCTTAAACTATGGCTACACCTTC

v_gene: TRBV30
j_gene: TRBJ1-2
d_gene: .
abundance: once
CDR3aa: CASTGFYGYTF
CDR3nt: TGTGCCTCCACAGGGTTCTATGGCTACACCTTC

v_gene: TRBV11-2
j_gene: TRBJ2-1
d_gene: .
abundance: .
CDR3aa: CASAPLQGSYNEQFF
CDR3nt: TGTGCCAGCGCCCCACTCCAGGGTTCCTACAATGAGCAGTTCTTC

v_gene: TRBV5-5
j_gene: TRBJ1-1
d_gene: .
abundance: .
CDR3aa: CASSLDRVGAEAFF
CDR3nt: TGTGCCAGCAGCTTGGACAGGGTAGGAGCTGAAGCTTTCTTT

v_gene: TRBV30
j_gene: TRBJ2-7
d_gene: .
abundance: .
CDR3aa: CAWSTQTYEQYF
CDR3nt: TGTGCCTGGAGTACCCAGACCTACGAGCAGTACTTC